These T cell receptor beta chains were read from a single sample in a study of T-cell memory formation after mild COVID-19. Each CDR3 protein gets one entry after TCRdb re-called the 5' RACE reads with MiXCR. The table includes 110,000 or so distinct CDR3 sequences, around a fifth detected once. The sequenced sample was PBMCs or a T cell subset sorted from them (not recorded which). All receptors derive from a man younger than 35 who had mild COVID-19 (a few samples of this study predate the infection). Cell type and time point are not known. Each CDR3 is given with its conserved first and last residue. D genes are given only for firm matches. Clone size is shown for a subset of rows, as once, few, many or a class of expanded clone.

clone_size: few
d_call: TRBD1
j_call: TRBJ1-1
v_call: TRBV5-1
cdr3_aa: CASSSAQGALTEAFF
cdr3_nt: TGCGCCAGCAGCTCCGCACAGGGGGCTTTGACTGAAGCTTTCTTT

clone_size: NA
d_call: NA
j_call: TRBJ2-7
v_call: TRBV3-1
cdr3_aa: CASSQDGGTAYEQYF
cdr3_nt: TGTGCCAGCAGCCAAGATGGGGGGACAGCCTACGAGCAGTACTTC

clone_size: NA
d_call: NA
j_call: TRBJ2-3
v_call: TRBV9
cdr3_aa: CASSGGTSTDTQYF
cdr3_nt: TGTGCCAGCAGCGGTGGGACAAGCACAGATACGCAGTATTTT

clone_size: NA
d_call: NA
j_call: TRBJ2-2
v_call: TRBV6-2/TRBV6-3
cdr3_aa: CASLGTGELFF
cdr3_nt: TGTGCCAGCCTGGGTACCGGGGAGCTGTTTTTT

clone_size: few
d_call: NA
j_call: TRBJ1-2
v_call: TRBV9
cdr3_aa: CASSVHGAGERDGYTF
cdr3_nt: TGTGCCAGCAGCGTACACGGAGCAGGGGAGAGGGATGGCTACACCTTC

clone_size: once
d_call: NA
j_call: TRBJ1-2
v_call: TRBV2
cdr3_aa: CASSDRRINYGYTF
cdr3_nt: TGTGCCAGCAGTGACCGGCGGATAAACTATGGCTACACCTTC

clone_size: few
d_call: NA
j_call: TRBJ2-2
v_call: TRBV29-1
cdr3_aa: CSVLTEVTGELFF
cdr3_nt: TGCAGCGTCCTAACCGAAGTCACCGGGGAGCTGTTTTTT

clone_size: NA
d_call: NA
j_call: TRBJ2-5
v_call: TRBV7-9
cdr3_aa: CASSQAGLRQETQYF
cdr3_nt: TGTGCCAGCAGCCAAGCAGGGCTCCGGCAAGAGACCCAGTACTTC

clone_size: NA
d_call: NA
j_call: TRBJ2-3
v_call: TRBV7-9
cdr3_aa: CASSFWVRDTQYF
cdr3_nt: TGTGCCAGCAGCTTCTGGGTTAGAGATACGCAGTATTTT

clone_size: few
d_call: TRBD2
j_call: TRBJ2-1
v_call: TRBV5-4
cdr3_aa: CASSRTSGVVNEQFF
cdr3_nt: TGTGCCAGCAGCCGGACTAGCGGTGTGGTCAATGAGCAGTTCTTC

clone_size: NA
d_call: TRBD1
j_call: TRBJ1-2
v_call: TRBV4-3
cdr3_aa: CASSHPDRPRDGYTF
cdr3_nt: TGCGCCAGCAGCCACCCGGACAGGCCGCGCGATGGCTACACCTTC

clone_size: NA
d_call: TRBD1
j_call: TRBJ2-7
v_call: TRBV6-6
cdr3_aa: CASSYSLLGQGYEQYF
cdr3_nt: TGTGCCAGCAGTTACTCGCTCCTTGGACAGGGCTACGAGCAGTACTTC

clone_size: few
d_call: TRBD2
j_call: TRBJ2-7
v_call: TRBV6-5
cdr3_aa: CASSPSGIYEQYF
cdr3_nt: TGTGCCAGCAGTCCAAGCGGGATCTACGAGCAGTACTTC

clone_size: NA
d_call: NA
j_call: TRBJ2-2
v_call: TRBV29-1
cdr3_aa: CSVEEAWPGELFF
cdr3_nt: TGCAGCGTTGAGGAGGCCTGGCCCGGGGAGCTGTTTTTT

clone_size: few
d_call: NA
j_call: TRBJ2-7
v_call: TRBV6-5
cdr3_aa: CASSYRGLGSGYEQYF
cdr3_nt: TGTGCCAGCAGTTACCGAGGTTTGGGGAGCGGGTACGAGCAGTACTTC

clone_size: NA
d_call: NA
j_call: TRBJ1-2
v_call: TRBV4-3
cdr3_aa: CASSQEWSYGYTF
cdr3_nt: TGCGCCAGCAGCCAAGAATGGAGTTATGGCTACACCTTC

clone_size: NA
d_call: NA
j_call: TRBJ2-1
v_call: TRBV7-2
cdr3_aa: CASSSYPGDNEQFF
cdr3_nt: TGTGCCAGCAGCTCCTACCCGGGGGACAATGAGCAGTTCTTC

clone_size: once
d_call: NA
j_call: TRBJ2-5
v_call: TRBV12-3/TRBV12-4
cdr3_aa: CASSFIGPGETQYF
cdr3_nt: TGTGCCAGCAGTTTCATAGGCCCCGGGGAGACCCAGTACTTC

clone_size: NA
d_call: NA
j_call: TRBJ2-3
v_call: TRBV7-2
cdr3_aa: CASSSRGAASYTDTQYF
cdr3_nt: TGTGCCAGCAGCTCACGGGGGGCCGCGTCATACACAGATACGCAGTATTTT

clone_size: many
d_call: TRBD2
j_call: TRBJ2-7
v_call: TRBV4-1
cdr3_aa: CASSHSWAGLSYEQYF
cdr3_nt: TGCGCCAGCAGCCACTCTTGGGCGGGACTATCCTACGAGCAGTACTTC

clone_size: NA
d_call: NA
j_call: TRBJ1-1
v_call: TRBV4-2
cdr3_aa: CASSQDPGVGSEAFF
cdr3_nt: TGTGCCAGCAGCCAAGATCCAGGGGTCGGCTCTGAAGCTTTCTTT

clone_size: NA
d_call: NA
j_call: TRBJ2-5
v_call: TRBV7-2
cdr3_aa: CASSTPLETQYF
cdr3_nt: TGTGCCAGCAGCACCCCACTTGAGACCCAGTACTTC

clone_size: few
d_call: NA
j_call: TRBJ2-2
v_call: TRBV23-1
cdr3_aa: CASSQSRTGELFF
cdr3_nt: TGCGCCAGCAGTCAATCGCGGACCGGGGAGCTGTTTTTT

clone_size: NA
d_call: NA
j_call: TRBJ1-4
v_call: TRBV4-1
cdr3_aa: CASSLGQTPRNEKLFF
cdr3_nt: TGCGCCAGCAGCCTCGGACAGACTCCGCGTAATGAAAAACTGTTTTTT

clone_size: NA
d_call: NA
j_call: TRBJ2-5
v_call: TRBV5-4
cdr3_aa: CASSFSGQETQYF
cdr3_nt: TGTGCCAGCAGCTTTTCGGGGCAAGAGACCCAGTACTTC

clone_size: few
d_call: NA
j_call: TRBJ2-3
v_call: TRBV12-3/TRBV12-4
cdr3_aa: CASSLVRGTDTQYF
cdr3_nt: TGTGCCAGCAGTTTAGTTCGGGGGACAGATACGCAGTATTTT

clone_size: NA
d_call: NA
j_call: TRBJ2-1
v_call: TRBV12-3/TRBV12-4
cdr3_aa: CASTEGRNEQFF
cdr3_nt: TGTGCCAGCACCGAGGGGAGGAATGAGCAGTTCTTC

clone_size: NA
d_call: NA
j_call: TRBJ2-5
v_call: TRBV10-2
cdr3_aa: CATLTDTLTQYF
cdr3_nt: TGCGCCACCTTGACTGACACTTTGACCCAGTACTTC

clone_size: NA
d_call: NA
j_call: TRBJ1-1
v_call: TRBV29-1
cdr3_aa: CSVGWEGDTEAFF
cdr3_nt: TGCAGCGTCGGGTGGGAAGGGGACACTGAAGCTTTCTTT

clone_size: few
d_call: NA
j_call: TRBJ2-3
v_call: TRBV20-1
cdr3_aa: CSAGLDRSFTDTQYF
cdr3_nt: TGCAGTGCTGGCTTGGATCGGTCCTTCACAGATACGCAGTATTTT

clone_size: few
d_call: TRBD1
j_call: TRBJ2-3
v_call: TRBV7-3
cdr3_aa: CASKGQGTDTQYF
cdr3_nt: TGTGCCAGCAAGGGACAGGGAACAGATACGCAGTATTTT

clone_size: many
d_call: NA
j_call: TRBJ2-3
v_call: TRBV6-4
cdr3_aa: CASSDSSSATDTQYF
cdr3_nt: TGTGCCAGCAGTGACTCGTCTAGCGCCACAGATACGCAGTATTTT

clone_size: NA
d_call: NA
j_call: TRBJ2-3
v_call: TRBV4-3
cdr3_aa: CASSQDQGRTDTQYF
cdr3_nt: TGCGCCAGCAGCCAAGATCAAGGCCGCACAGATACGCAGTATTTT

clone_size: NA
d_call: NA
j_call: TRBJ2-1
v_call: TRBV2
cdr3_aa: CASSQGRLEQFF
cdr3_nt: TGTGCCAGCAGCCAGGGGCGATTGGAGCAGTTCTTC

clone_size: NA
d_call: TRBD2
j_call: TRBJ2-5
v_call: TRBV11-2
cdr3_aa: CASSRLAGGHGTQYF
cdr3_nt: TGTGCCAGCAGCAGACTAGCGGGGGGGCATGGGACCCAGTACTTC

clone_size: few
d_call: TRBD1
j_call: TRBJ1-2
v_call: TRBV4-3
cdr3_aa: CASSQELTGAYGYTF
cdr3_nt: TGCGCCAGCAGCCAAGAATTAACAGGGGCCTATGGCTACACCTTC

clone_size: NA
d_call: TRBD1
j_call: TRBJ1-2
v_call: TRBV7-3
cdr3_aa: CASGTVNGYTF
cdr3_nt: TGTGCCAGCGGGACAGTGAATGGCTACACCTTC

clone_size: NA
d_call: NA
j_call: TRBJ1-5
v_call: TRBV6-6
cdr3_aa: CASRGGSADQPQHF
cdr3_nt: TGTGCCAGCAGAGGGGGTAGTGCGGATCAGCCCCAGCATTTT

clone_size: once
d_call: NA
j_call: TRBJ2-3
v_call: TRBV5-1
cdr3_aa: CASSLVDSFTDTQYF
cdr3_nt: TGCGCCAGCAGCTTGGTAGACAGCTTCACAGATACGCAGTATTTT

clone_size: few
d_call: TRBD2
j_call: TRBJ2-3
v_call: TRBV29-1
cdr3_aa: CSASRGGASTDTQYF
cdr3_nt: TGCAGCGCCTCTCGCGGGGGGGCTAGCACAGATACGCAGTATTTT

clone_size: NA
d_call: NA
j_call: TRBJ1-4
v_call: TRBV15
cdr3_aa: CATSRLQGPKEKLFF
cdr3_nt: TGTGCCACCAGCAGACTTCAGGGGCCCAAAGAAAAACTGTTTTTT

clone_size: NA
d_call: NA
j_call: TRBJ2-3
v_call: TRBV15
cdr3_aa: CATSNVRSEAQYF
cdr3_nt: TGTGCCACCAGCAACGTCCGCTCTGAGGCGCAGTATTTT

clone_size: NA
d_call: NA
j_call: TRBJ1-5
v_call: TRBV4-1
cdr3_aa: CASSQAGQGRQPQHF
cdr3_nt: TGCGCCAGCAGCCAAGCCGGGCAGGGAAGACAGCCCCAGCATTTT

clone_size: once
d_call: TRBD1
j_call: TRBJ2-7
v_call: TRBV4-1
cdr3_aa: CASSYRDRVNEQYF
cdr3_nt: TGCGCCAGCAGCTACCGGGACAGGGTTAACGAGCAGTACTTC

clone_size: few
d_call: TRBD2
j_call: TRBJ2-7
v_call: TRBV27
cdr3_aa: CASSFRGGYEQYF
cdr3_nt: TGTGCCAGCAGTTTCCGCGGGGGTTACGAGCAGTACTTC

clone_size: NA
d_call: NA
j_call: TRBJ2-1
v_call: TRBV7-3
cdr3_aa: CASSFGQRGYNEQFF
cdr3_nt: TGTGCCAGCAGTTTCGGACAGAGGGGATACAATGAGCAGTTCTTC

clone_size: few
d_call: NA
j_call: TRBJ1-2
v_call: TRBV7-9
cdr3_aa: CASSLAFTAPGYTF
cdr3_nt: TGTGCCAGCAGCTTAGCGTTCACAGCTCCTGGCTACACCTTC

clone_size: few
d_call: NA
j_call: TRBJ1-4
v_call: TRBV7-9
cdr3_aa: CASSLPGRGEKLFF
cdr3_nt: TGTGCCAGCAGCTTGCCGGGCCGAGGCGAAAAACTGTTTTTT

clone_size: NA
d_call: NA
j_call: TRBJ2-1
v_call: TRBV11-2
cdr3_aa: CASSLGKRGRQGEQFF
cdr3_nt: TGTGCCAGCAGCTTAGGGAAGAGGGGCCGGCAGGGCGAGCAGTTCTTC

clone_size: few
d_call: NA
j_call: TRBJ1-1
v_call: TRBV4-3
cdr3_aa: CASSPMAREAAFF
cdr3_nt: TGCGCCAGCAGCCCCATGGCTAGGGAAGCGGCTTTCTTT

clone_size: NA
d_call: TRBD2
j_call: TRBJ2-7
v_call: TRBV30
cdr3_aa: CAWSVGGGNEQYF
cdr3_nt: TGTGCCTGGAGTGTGGGGGGGGGAAATGAGCAGTACTTC

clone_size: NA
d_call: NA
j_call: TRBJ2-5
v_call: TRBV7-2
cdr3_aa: CASSLAGGGGETQYF
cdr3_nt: TGTGCCAGCAGCTTAGCAGGCGGTGGAGGAGAGACCCAGTACTTC

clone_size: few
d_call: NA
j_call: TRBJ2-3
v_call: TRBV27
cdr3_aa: CASHTLDGTDTQYF
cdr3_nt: TGTGCCAGCCACACCCTAGATGGCACAGATACGCAGTATTTT

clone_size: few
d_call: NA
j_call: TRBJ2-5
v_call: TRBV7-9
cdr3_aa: CASSLGGHLKETQYF
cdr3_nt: TGTGCCAGCAGCTTAGGAGGACATCTCAAAGAGACCCAGTACTTC

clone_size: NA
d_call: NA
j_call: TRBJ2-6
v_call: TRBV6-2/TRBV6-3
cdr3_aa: CASSYKVTGANVLTF
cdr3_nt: TGTGCCAGCAGTTACAAGGTTACTGGGGCCAACGTCCTGACTTTC

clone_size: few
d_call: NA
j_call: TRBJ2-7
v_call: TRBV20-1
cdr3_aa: CSAPDGSSYEQYF
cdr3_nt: TGCAGTGCACCGGACGGATCCTCCTACGAGCAGTACTTC

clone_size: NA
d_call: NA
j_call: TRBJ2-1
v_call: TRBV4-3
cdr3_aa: CASSPAMWVGNEQFF
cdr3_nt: TGCGCCAGCAGCCCCGCTATGTGGGTTGGCAATGAGCAGTTCTTC